This T cell receptor (beta chain) was identified during a study of T-cell memory formation after mild COVID-19. Study-level points and caveats: CM and EM subsets held most contracting CD4+ clones; EMRA held CD8+ ones.

The V gene lost 4 bases and the J gene lost 1 base, with 11 bases spanning the gap. This CDR3 has 16 amino acids. From the 5' RACE reads, TCRdb called clonotypes with MiXCR, one entry per CDR3 protein. The data show fewer than 250,000 distinct CDR3 sequences, approximately 30% seen once. This clonotype was observed a handful of times. Antigen unknown. What was sequenced was PBMCs or a T cell subset sorted from them (not recorded which). This chain connects TRBV12-3 or TRBV12-4 to TRBJ2-6; a weak D match, TRBD1 (5 bases). This clonotype was obtained from an adult woman who had mild COVID-19 (a few samples of this study predate the infection). Cell type and time point are not known. The CDR3 is CASSSQDSSGANVLTF. The CDR3 nucleotides read TGTGCCAGCAGTTCGCAAGACAGTTCTGGGGCCAACGTCCTGACTTTC.